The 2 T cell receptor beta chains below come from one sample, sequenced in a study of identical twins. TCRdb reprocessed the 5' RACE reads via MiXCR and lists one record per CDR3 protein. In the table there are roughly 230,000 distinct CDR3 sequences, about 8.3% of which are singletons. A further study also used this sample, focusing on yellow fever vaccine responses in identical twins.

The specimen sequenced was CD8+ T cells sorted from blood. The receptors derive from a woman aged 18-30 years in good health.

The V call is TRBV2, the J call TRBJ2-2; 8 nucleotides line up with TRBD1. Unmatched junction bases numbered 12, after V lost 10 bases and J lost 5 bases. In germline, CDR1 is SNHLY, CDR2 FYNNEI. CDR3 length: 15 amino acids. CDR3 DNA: TGTGCCACTCGAGAGGGACAGGTCGAGACCGGGGAGCTGTTTTTT. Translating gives CATREGQVETGELFF.

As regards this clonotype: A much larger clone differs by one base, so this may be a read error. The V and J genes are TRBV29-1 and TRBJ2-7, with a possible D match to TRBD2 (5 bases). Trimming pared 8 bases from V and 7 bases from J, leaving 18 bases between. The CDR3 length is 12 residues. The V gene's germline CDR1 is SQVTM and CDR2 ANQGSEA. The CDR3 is CSSQHTPGEQYF. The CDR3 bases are TGCAGCTCCCAGCACACCCCGGGGGAGCAGTACTTC.